One sample yielded the 18 T cell receptor beta chains listed below, sequenced in a study of cytotoxic CD8 clonotypes in ibrutinib-treated CLL. Sequencing was performed with immunoSEQ multiplex PCR; in TCRdb, only in-frame clones are kept and a portion is missing. The repertoire holds tens of thousands of clones, with roughly 57% as singletons. The specimen was PBMCs, collected after 12 months of ibrutinib treatment. The receptor source for this set is a human donor with chronic lymphocytic leukemia.

The chain is built from TRBV7-9 and TRBJ1-2; a possible D gene is TRBD1 (5 bases). The CDR3 consists of 12 residues. Germline V CDR1 and CDR2: SEHNR, FQNEAQ (reference sequence). V shed 0 bases and J shed 8 bases, with 7 bases lying between them. For the CDR3, the DNA is TGTGCCAGCAGCTTAGCAGGGGTGGGCTACACCTTC. It codes for CASSLAGVGYTF.

The V call is TRBV15, the J call TRBJ2-2; D call uncertain. The ends were cut back, 1 base at V and 1 base at J, with 7 bases in the middle. The CDR3 totals 15 residues. The germline gives CDR1 LNHNV, CDR2 YYDKDF (reference sequence). CDR3 in amino acids: CATSRGSGNTGELFF. CDR3 DNA: TGTGCCACCAGCAGAGGGTCGGGGAACACCGGGGAGCTGTTTTTT. The variable domain in full, with the rest retrieved from reference TRBV15 and TRBJ2-2, is DAMVIQNPRYQVTQFGKPVTLSCSQTLNHNVMYWYQQKSSQAPKLLFHYYDKDFNNEADTPDNFQSRRPNTSFCFLDIRSPGLGDTAMYLCATSRGSGNTGELFFGEGSRLTVL.

As to this clone: Other DNA variants within this sample encode the same CDR3. The gene calls are TRBV5-1 and TRBJ1-1; the D gene is possibly TRBD1 (6 bases). The germline gives CDR1 SGHRS, CDR2 YFSETQ. V shed 3 bases and J shed 5 bases, with 8 bases lying between them. The length of the CDR3 is 12 residues. The CDR3 nucleotides read TGCGCCAGCAGCTCCAGGGGAACTGAAGCTTTCTTT. This translates into CASSSRGTEAFF.

V usage is TRBV6-1 and J usage is TRBJ2-1; 8 bases are shared with TRBD2. The CDR3 covers 15 residues. Germline V gene lookup returns CDR1 MNHNS and CDR2 SASEGT. Losses at the gene ends were 5 bases for V and 5 bases for J; bases not matched to a gene: 8. The CDR3 nucleotides read TGTGCCAGCAGTCCGAATAGCGGGGTTAACAATGAGCAGTTCTTC. Amino acids: CASSPNSGVNNEQFF.

The rearrangement uses TRBV6-5 and TRBJ1-2; D gene unclear. The CDR3 is 13 residues long. V gave up 8 bases and J gave up 0 bases, with 10 bases separating them. Looked up from germline, CDR1 is MNHEY and CDR2 is SVGAGI. The CDR3 DNA follows: TGTGCCAGCTGGGAGGGTTCTAACTATGGCTACACCTTC. Encoded protein: CASWEGSNYGYTF.

This clone appeared many times. The rearrangement uses TRBV9 and TRBJ1-1; 8 bases align to TRBD1. Germline values: CDR1 SGDLS, CDR2 YYNGEE. The CDR3 has 12 amino acids. Trimming at V came to 3 bases and at J to 7 bases, leaving 2 bases not matched to a gene. CDR3 amino acids: CASSGQGIEAFF. CDR3 in DNA: TGTGCCAGCAGCGGACAGGGGATTGAAGCTTTCTTT.

The chain uses TRBV6-5 and TRBJ2-3; 10 bases align to TRBD1. The V gene's germline CDR1 is MNHEY and CDR2 SVGAGI. After removal of 6 bases from V and 13 bases from J, the junction contained 7 bases not matched to a gene. This CDR3 contains 12 residues. In DNA, the CDR3 is TGTGCCAGCAGCCAAACCGGGACAGGGGAGTATTTT. This translates into CASSQTGTGEYF.

The chain employs TRBV25-1 and TRBJ2-1; D call uncertain. The length of the CDR3 is 14 residues. With 3 bases removed from V and 1 base from J, the gap between germline ends came to 7 bases. The germline gives CDR1 MGHDK, CDR2 SYGVNS. The CDR3 DNA follows: TGTGCCAGCAGTGATGGAGCATCCTACAATGAGCAGTTCTTC. It encodes CASSDGASYNEQFF.

The V call is TRBV14, the J call TRBJ1-4, with D perhaps matching TRBD1 (5 bases). CDR1 and CDR2 from the germline V gene are SGHDN and FVKESK. The CDR3 totals 15 residues. Trimming shortened V by 4 bases and J by 0 bases, and 9 bases separated the two germline ends. The CDR3 nucleotides are TGTGCCAGCAGCCGTCTGGGGCCAACTAATGAAAAACTGTTTTTT. It is translated as CASSRLGPTNEKLFF.

The chain uses TRBV2 and TRBJ1-2; TRBD1 matches 8 bases. The ends lost 6 bases at V and 6 bases at J; junction bases unmatched: 15. There are 16 residues in the CDR3. Germline-derived CDR1 and CDR2 are SNHLY and FYNNEI. CDR3 nucleotide sequence: TGTGCCAGCAGCAGACCGGGAACAGGGGGTAATAATGGCTACACCTTC. It yields the protein CASSRPGTGGNNGYTF.

The genes are TRBV4-1 and TRBJ1-1; 8 bases map to TRBD1. From germline, CDR1 is MGHRA and CDR2 YSYEKL. Trimming cost V 4 bases and J 2 bases; bases outside gene matches: 3. This CDR3 comprises 14 residues. The CDR3 DNA is TGCGCCAGCAGCCCCAGGGGGCGAAACACTGAAGCTTTCTTT. This translates into CASSPRGRNTEAFF.

The rearrangement links TRBV2 to TRBJ2-7; perhaps TRBD1 as D (5 bases). Per germline, CDR1 SNHLY and CDR2 FYNNEI. The V gene lost 6 bases and the J gene lost 0 bases, with 9 bases spanning the gap. This CDR3 region has 13 residues. The DNA of the CDR3 is TGTGCCAGCAGGCAGGGTAGCTCCTACGAGCAGTACTTC. It encodes CASRQGSSYEQYF.

The CDR3 DNA reads TGTGCCAGCAGCTCACAGGGAGGCGGGGAGCTGTTTTTT. As protein: CASSSQGGGELFF. The genes are TRBV7-2 and TRBJ2-2, with D possibly being TRBD1 or TRBD2 (6 bases each). The CDR3 is 13 residues long. Germline V gene data show CDR1 as SGHTA and CDR2 as FQGNSA. V lost 4 bases and J lost 7, with 10 bases in between.

Only a few counts were recorded for this clone. This rearrangement joins TRBV29-1 to TRBJ1-5; D perhaps matches TRBD1 (6 bases). The V and J ends lost 6 bases and 6 bases respectively, with 21 bases between them. The CDR3 loop spans 15 amino acids. The V gene's germline CDR1 is SQVTM and CDR2 ANQGSEA. As DNA, the CDR3 is TGCAGCGTATCTCTCTACTCAGGGGTTAGTCAGCCCCAGCATTTT. This translates into CSVSLYSGVSQPQHF.

The chain recombines TRBV5-1 with TRBJ2-1, with D possibly TRBD2 on 6 matching bases. Between the trimmed V and J ends, which lost 0 bases and 4 bases, there was a span of 8 bases. The CDR3 runs to 14 residues. The germline gives CDR1 SGHRS, CDR2 YFSETQ. CDR3 nucleotides: TGCGCCAGCAGCTTGGGCGGGGCGTACAATGAGCAGTTCTTC. Translated, it gives CASSLGGAYNEQFF. Complete variable domain (other parts from reference TRBV5-1 and TRBJ2-1): KAGVTQTPRYLIKTRGQQVTLSCSPISGHRSVSWYQQTPGQGLQFLFEYFSETQRNKGNFPGRFSGRQFSNSRSEMNVSTLELGDSALYLCASSLGGAYNEQFFGPGTRLTVL.

This clone was observed many times. The chain is built from TRBV13 and TRBJ1-4, with D perhaps matching TRBD1 (6 bases). The ends were cut back, 6 bases at V and 8 bases at J, with 13 bases in the middle. CDR1 is PRHDT, CDR2 FYEKMQ, per germline (reference sequence). The CDR3 covers 13 residues. CDR3 amino acids: CASSNREREKLFF. Written as DNA, the CDR3 is TGTGCCAGCAGTAACAGGGAGAGGGAAAAACTGTTTTTT. Combining the CDR3 with reference TRBV13 and TRBJ1-4 gives the whole variable domain AAGVIQSPRHLIKEKRETATLKCYPIPRHDTVYWYQQGPGQDPQFLISFYEKMQSDKGSIPDRFSAQQFSDYHSELNMSSLELGDSALYFCASSNREREKLFFGSGTQLSVL.

J is TRBJ2-7 and V is TRBV6-6; D is unclear. Trimming shortened V by 6 bases and J by 5 bases, and 11 bases separated the two germline ends. Looked up from germline, CDR1 is MNHNY and CDR2 is SVGAGI (reference sequence). This CDR3 region has 12 residues. The CDR3 bases are TGTGCCAGCAGCCGCCCTCCCCACGAGCAGTACTTC. It specifies CASSRPPHEQYF.

The chain couples TRBV6-5 to TRBJ1-5, with D perhaps TRBD1 (6 bases). CDR1 is MNHEY, CDR2 SVGAGI, per germline. The CDR3 is 12 amino acids. Trimming left V 6 bases short and J 5 bases short, with 8 bases between. In DNA form, the CDR3 reads TGTGCCAGCAGACAGGGCTATCAGCCCCAGCATTTT. As protein: CASRQGYQPQHF.